A selection of T cell receptor beta chains follows, all from one sample in a study of T cells in Graves' hyperthyroidism and ophthalmopathy. Each CDR3 protein gets one entry after TCRdb re-called the multiplex PCR reads with MiXCR. This sample yields about 530,000 distinct CDR3 sequences, of which 17% are seen a single time; around 17% belongs to the top ten. Sequencing was performed on blood. The receptors were gathered from a woman between 18 and 30 years old with Graves' ophthalmopathy. Both conserved end residues are part of each CDR3. Fields, in order: D gene, CDR3 length, clone size, J gene, V gene, CDR3 protein, CDR3 DNA. A D gene is named only where the DNA matches it firmly. Clone size is shown for a subset of rows, as once, few, many or a class of expanded clone.

TRBD2,14,many,TRBJ2-7,TRBV7-2,CASSSGTSDYEQYF,TGTGCCAGCAGCTCCGGGACTAGCGACTACGAGCAGTACTTC
TRBD1,16,many,TRBJ1-5,TRBV6-1,CASSPVGQGSYQPQHF,TGTGCCAGCAGCCCCGTTGGACAGGGGAGTTATCAGCCCCAGCATTTT
.,14,.,TRBJ1-5,TRBV19,CASSIQLGNQPQHF,TGTGCCAGTAGTATACAGTTGGGTAATCAGCCCCAGCATTTT
.,16,many,TRBJ2-1,TRBV3-1,CASSPGQPPLYNEQFF,TGTGCCAGCAGCCCGGGACAACCACCGCTATACAATGAGCAGTTCTTC
TRBD1,11,once,TRBJ2-1,TRBV29-1,CSAPRTGVVFF,TGCAGCGCGCCCCGAACAGGGGTGGTGTTCTTC
.,14,many,TRBJ2-7,TRBV5-1,CASSLAGSPYEQYF,TGCGCCAGCAGCTTGGCCGGGAGCCCCTACGAGCAGTACTTC
TRBD2,14,.,TRBJ2-7,TRBV2,CASGLAGRTYEQYF,TGTGCCAGCGGACTAGCGGGACGCACCTACGAGCAGTACTTC
.,14,.,TRBJ2-7,TRBV4-1,CASSQEGVPYEQYF,TGCGCCAGCAGCCAAGAGGGGGTTCCCTACGAGCAGTACTTC
TRBD1,15,many,TRBJ1-2,TRBV12-3/TRBV12-4,CASSLGLQGRAGYTF,TGTGCCAGCAGTTTAGGGCTACAGGGGAGGGCTGGCTACACCTTC
.,15,many,TRBJ1-3,TRBV7-2,CASNLGTASGNTIYF,TGTGCCAGCAACCTGGGTACTGCTTCTGGAAACACCATATATTTT
.,12,many,TRBJ2-1,TRBV20-1,CSATPLALEQFF,TGCAGTGCGACGCCTCTAGCGCTGGAGCAGTTCTTC
.,13,few,TRBJ1-2,TRBV19,CASSMVNNYGYTF,TGTGCCAGTAGTATGGTGAATAACTATGGCTACACCTTC
TRBD1,11,few,TRBJ2-7,TRBV2,CASTTGVEQYF,TGTGCCAGCACAACAGGGGTTGAGCAGTACTTC
TRBD1,13,many,TRBJ1-2,TRBV5-5,CATTLGQDYGYTF,TGTGCCACCACCTTGGGACAGGATTATGGCTACACCTTC
.,15,.,TRBJ1-6,TRBV3-1,CASSQVRGTNSPLHF,TGTGCCAGCAGCCAAGTTCGCGGCACTAATTCACCCCTCCACTTT
.,16,few,TRBJ1-6,TRBV7-2,CASSLASSRFGSPLHF,TGTGCCAGCAGCTTAGCATCAAGCCGTTTTGGGTCACCCCTCCACTTT
TRBD1,14,.,TRBJ2-3,TRBV4-2,CASSHSTGADTQYF,TGTGCCAGCAGCCATTCGACAGGGGCAGATACGCAGTATTTT
TRBD1,14,many,TRBJ2-7,TRBV2,CASSYVGQGYEQYF,TGTGCCAGCAGTTATGTGGGACAGGGCTACGAGCAGTACTTC
.,14,.,TRBJ2-5,TRBV7-4,CASSPRAAQKTQYF,TGTGCCAGCAGCCCTCGGGCCGCTCAAAAGACCCAGTACTTC
TRBD1,15,many,TRBJ1-5,TRBV12-3/TRBV12-4,CASSSGQGNGQPQHF,TGTGCCAGCAGTTCGGGACAGGGGAACGGTCAGCCCCAGCATTTT
.,13,many,TRBJ2-1,TRBV30,CAWSGGFRNEQFF,TGTGCCTGGAGTGGCGGATTCCGCAATGAGCAGTTCTTC
.,14,.,TRBJ1-1,TRBV28,CASSFGAELMDAFF,TGTGCCAGCAGTTTTGGGGCAGAGTTAATGGATGCTTTCTTT
.,15,many,TRBJ1-4,TRBV30,CAWRTAGLTNEKLFF,TGTGCCTGGAGGACGGCAGGACTAACTAATGAAAAACTGTTTTTT
.,14,many,TRBJ2-7,TRBV28,CASNKQGYSYEQYF,TGTGCCAGCAACAAACAGGGCTACTCCTACGAGCAGTACTTC
.,13,many,TRBJ2-7,TRBV6-2/TRBV6-3,CASSYYGGNEQYF,TGTGCCAGCAGTTACTATGGGGGGAACGAGCAGTACTTC
TRBD1,16,.,TRBJ2-6,TRBV13,CASSPPTGAGANVLTF,TGTGCCAGCAGCCCACCGACAGGGGCTGGGGCCAACGTCCTGACTTTC
.,14,many,TRBJ2-7,TRBV7-8,CASSRMGLPYEQYF,TGTGCCAGCAGCCGGATGGGACTCCCCTACGAGCAGTACTTC
.,13,few,TRBJ1-6,TRBV27,CASSPGPNSPLHF,TGTGCCAGCAGTCCAGGACCCAATTCACCCCTCCACTTT
.,10,many,TRBJ2-1,TRBV20-1,CSASYNEQFF,TGCAGTGCTAGTTACAATGAGCAGTTCTTC
.,13,.,TRBJ2-7,TRBV6-1,CASGILGPGEQYF,TGTGCCAGCGGAATACTAGGGCCTGGGGAGCAGTACTTC
TRBD1,13,.,TRBJ1-6,TRBV2,CASSHRGNSPLHF,TGTGCCAGCAGTCACAGGGGAAATTCACCCCTCCACTTT
.,16,.,TRBJ2-1,TRBV19,CASSIDNSGPYNEQFF,TGTGCCAGTAGTATAGATAATAGCGGCCCCTACAATGAGCAGTTCTTC
TRBD1,14,many,TRBJ2-7,TRBV6-1,CASSVAGGAYEQYF,TGTGCCAGCAGTGTGGCAGGGGGCGCGTACGAGCAGTACTTC
.,14,many,TRBJ1-1,TRBV28,CASSSTTGGEEAFF,TGTGCCAGCAGTTCCACGACTGGGGGGGAAGAAGCTTTCTTT
.,14,.,TRBJ1-3,TRBV9,CASSPQLDGNTIYF,TGTGCCAGCAGCCCCCAATTAGATGGAAACACCATATATTTT
.,12,few,TRBJ2-7,TRBV12-3/TRBV12-4,CASRGVDYEQYF,TGTGCCAGCAGGGGGGTTGATTACGAGCAGTACTTC
.,16,.,TRBJ1-1,TRBV7-8,CASSPSWGGLNTEAFF,TGTGCCAGCAGCCCCTCCTGGGGAGGACTGAACACTGAAGCTTTCTTT
.,13,.,TRBJ1-2,TRBV4-2,CASSQVQGPGYTF,TGTGCCAGCAGCCAGGTACAGGGTCCTGGCTACACCTTC
.,15,many,TRBJ1-5,TRBV12-3/TRBV12-4,CASSLRANSNQPQHF,TGTGCCAGCAGTTTAAGAGCTAATAGCAATCAGCCCCAGCATTTT
.,14,.,TRBJ1-1,TRBV7-2,CASRLVDSYTEAFF,TGTGCCAGCAGGTTAGTAGACAGCTACACTGAAGCTTTCTTT
.,12,many,TRBJ2-2,TRBV2,CASSANTGELFF,TGTGCCAGCAGCGCGAACACCGGGGAGCTGTTTTTT